The 5 T cell receptor beta chains below all came from one sample that was sequenced in a study of T cell repertoires in cytomegalovirus infection. The antigens for these receptors are not known. TCRdb redid the calling of the reads with MiXCR, one entry per CDR3 protein. The sample lists 350,000 to 400,000 distinct CDR3 sequences, about a third occurring once. Material: cultured PBMCs, obtained from culture after CMV antigen stimulation. Every receptor here comes from a human donor in good health (CMV status not recorded). Some clones in this sample may be carry-over from other donors' samples.

The V and J genes are TRBV6-1 and TRBJ2-3, with D tentatively TRBD1 or TRBD2 (5 bases each). The germline CDR1 and CDR2 sequences are MNHNS and SASEGT. The CDR3 covers 15 residues. V was cut by 5 bases and J by 2 bases, with 14 bases left in between. CDR3 loop: CASSFQGEHTDTQYF. CDR3 nucleotides: TGTGCCAGCAGTTTTCAGGGAGAGCACACAGATACGCAGTATTTT.

The CDR3 loop is CASSLVGRGTGRGNEQFF. CDR3 in DNA: TGTGCCAGCAGTTTAGTGGGGCGGGGGACAGGGCGCGGCAATGAGCAGTTCTTC. This chain uses TRBV12-3 or TRBV12-4 with TRBJ2-1, with TRBD1 identical over 9 bases. The CDR3 sequence is 18 residues long. V was pared by 1 base and J by 6 bases, with 13 bases of the junction left unmatched.

The sample holds one count of this clonotype. This chain uses TRBV5-6 with TRBJ2-7, with TRBD1 as a possible D gene (5 bases). Germline loops: CDR1 SGHDT, CDR2 YYEEEE. The V end lost 4 bases, the J end lost 3 bases, and 14 bases lay between the germline ends. CDR3 length equals 14 residues. The CDR3 here is CASSAPTANYEQYF. As DNA, the CDR3 is TGTGCCAGCAGCGCACCGACAGCAAACTACGAGCAGTACTTC.

The V and J genes are TRBV6-6 and TRBJ2-1; possibly TRBD2 for D (6 bases). The CDR3 sequence is 14 residues long. The V gene lost 4 bases and the J gene lost 6 bases, with 13 bases spanning the gap. Germline CDR1 MNHNY, CDR2 SVGAGI (reference sequence). In nucleotides, the CDR3 is TGTGCCAGCAGTTCCAGACTAGGTTCCAATGAGCAGTTCTTC. Translating gives CASSSRLGSNEQFF.

J is TRBJ2-3 and V is TRBV6-5; a weak D match, TRBD2 (5 bases). This CDR3 is built from 16 residues. Germline V gives CDR1 MNHEY, CDR2 SVGAGI. The V end lost 5 bases, the J end lost 2 bases, and 17 bases lay between the germline ends. The CDR3 DNA reads TGTGCCAGCAGTGAATTTGGAGGACGCTACACAGATACGCAGTATTTT. Its protein is CASSEFGGRYTDTQYF.